The entry below gives a single TCR beta chain sequence along with its context. Its antigen remains unidentified. This sample was taken from a study of CD8+CD57+ T cells in acquired aplastic anemia. Looking at the study overall: Isolated CD4+ and CD8+ cells, once sorted, yielded DNA averaging about 3.2 ug. Study conclusions and caveats: Patients had fewer than 35 CD8+ CDR3 sequences in common with controls (the shared set). Statistical testing detected no significant gap in CD8+ Simpson's diversity between patients and controls.

It was genomic DNA that served as the template for profiling TCR beta VDJ and CDR3. TCRdb reprocessed the reads via MiXCR and lists one record per CDR3 protein. This table has around 250,000 distinct CDR3 sequences, 55% to 65% appearing once. The CDR3 covers 12 residues. Germline loops: CDR1 KGHDR, CDR2 SFDVKD. Trimming removed 1 base at V and 5 bases at J, with 4 bases between. V is TRBV24-1 and J is TRBJ2-5; D is unclear. The TCR comes from a human donor with severe aplastic anemia or a healthy control (not recorded which). Source material: sorted CD4+, CD8+, or CD8+CD57+ T cells (not recorded which) from PBMCs. CDR3 loop: CATSDFLETQYF. The DNA of the CDR3 is TGTGCCACCAGTGATTTTTTGGAGACCCAGTACTTC.